Listed here are 9 T cell receptor beta chains from one sample, sequenced in a study of CD8+CD57+ T cells in acquired aplastic anemia. Sequenced patients had shown CD8+CD57+ cell expansion by flow cytometry. CDR3 and TCR beta VDJ profiling relied on genomic DNA as the template. Each CDR3 protein is one row after TCRdb ran MiXCR on the reads. This repertoire shows about 150,000 distinct CDR3 sequences, roughly 54% found once; its top ten account for approximately 12%. Sequenced input: sorted CD4+, CD8+, or CD8+CD57+ T cells (not recorded which) from PBMCs. The receptors come from a human donor with aplastic anemia.

The rearrangement joins TRBV7-9 to TRBJ1-2; D not resolved. The CDR3 runs 11 residues. Looked up from germline, CDR1 is SEHNR and CDR2 is FQNEAQ (reference sequence). The V end was cut by 4 bases, the J end by 11 bases, with 11 bases between. This CDR3 reads CASSSPRGYTF. For the CDR3, the DNA is TGTGCCAGCAGCTCGCCTAGAGGGTACACCTTC.

This clonotype showed up many times. The V call is TRBV10-1, the J call TRBJ2-3; tentative D call: TRBD2 (6 bases). Trimming pared 2 bases from V and 0 bases from J, leaving 12 bases between. Germline V gene data show CDR1 as WNHNN and CDR2 as SYGVQD (reference sequence). The length of the CDR3 is 16 residues. CDR3 DNA: TGCGCCAGCAGTGAGCTGAGAGGAGGGAGCACAGATACGCAGTATTTT. Translating gives CASSELRGGSTDTQYF.

The chain is built from TRBV2 and TRBJ1-6; no definite D call. Trimming left V 9 bases short and J 10 bases short, with 10 bases between. Per the germline V gene, CDR1 is SNHLY and CDR2 is FYNNEI. The CDR3 contains 11 residues. The CDR3 loop is CASGEESPLHF. The CDR3 DNA is TGTGCCAGTGGGGAGGAATCACCCCTCCACTTT.

Only one count was recorded for this clonotype. The chain is built from TRBV15 and TRBJ1-1; 7 bases agree with TRBD1. Germline lookup yields CDR1 LNHNV and CDR2 YYDKDF (reference sequence). J was trimmed by 0 bases and V by 6 bases; bases with no gene match: 16. CDR3 length: 18 residues. The CDR3 region has the DNA TGTGCCACCAGTCGACCAATCCGGACAGGTACCATGAACACTGAAGCTTTCTTT. The encoded protein is CATSRPIRTGTMNTEAFF.

This chain joins TRBV19 and TRBJ2-7; D is possibly TRBD1 (5 bases). Trimming removed 9 bases from V and 3 bases from J, with 12 bases in between. The CDR3 spans 12 residues. Germline lookup yields CDR1 LNHDA and CDR2 SQIVND (reference sequence). CDR3 sequence (DNA): TGTGCCAGCAGCTATGACAGCTACGAGCAGTACTTC. Translating gives CASSYDSYEQYF.

J is TRBJ2-1 and V is TRBV20-1; 7 nucleotides align to TRBD2. The CDR3 length is 18 residues. Trimming cost V 1 base and J 0 bases; bases outside gene matches: 12. Looked up from germline, CDR1 is DFQATT and CDR2 is SNEGSKA (reference sequence). CDR3 protein: CSARVPFGGESSYNEQFF. The CDR3 nucleotides are TGCAGTGCTAGAGTCCCCTTTGGGGGGGAAAGCTCCTACAATGAGCAGTTCTTC.

This clonotype was detected ten times or more. The chain is built from TRBV7-2 and TRBJ2-2; D not resolved. Per germline, CDR1 SGHTA and CDR2 FQGNSA. The CDR3 has 12 amino acids. Trimming pared 5 bases from V and 8 bases from J, leaving 9 bases between. In DNA, the CDR3 is TGTGCCAGCAGCCCCTTTCCGGGGGAGCTGTTTTTT. It translates to CASSPFPGELFF.

V and J are TRBV6-5 and TRBJ2-1; 7 nucleotides match TRBD2. V was clipped by 0 bases and J by 10 bases; unmatched bases: 9. CDR3 length: 15 residues. Germline V lookup: CDR1 MNHEY, CDR2 SVGAGI. DNA of the CDR3: TGTGCCAGCAGTTACTCGGGTCTAGCGGCGCGCGAGCAGTTCTTC. Translating it yields CASSYSGLAAREQFF.

This clonotype has at least ten counts. This chain links TRBV10-3 with TRBJ1-1, with unresolved D. V gave up 2 bases and J gave up 6 bases, with 10 bases separating them. The germline V gene has CDR1 ENHRY and CDR2 SYGVKD. The CDR3 covers 13 residues. CDR3 sequence (DNA): TGTGCCATCAGTGAGGGGGAGCAGGCTGAAGCTTTCTTT. It yields the protein CAISEGEQAEAFF.